This T cell receptor beta chain came from a study of PD-1 blockade in classical Hodgkin lymphoma (dated by TCRdb to about 2020). For context, the study as a whole: Nivolumab dosing was 3 mg/kg intravenously every 2 weeks, continuing until either disease progression or unacceptable toxicity. The study used CyTOF and TCR beta sequencing to define a peripheral blood immune signature of response to PD-1 blockade in classical Hodgkin lymphoma. Study-wide findings and limitations: The study covered only a single clinical trial cohort, and the causes of the repertoire differences, possibly disease activity or prior therapy, were still not defined. Baseline TCR diversity was reported to be lower in newly diagnosed patients than in healthy donors, and even lower in relapsed/refractory patients. By C4D1, a significant rise was seen in CD4+ TCR diversity but not in CD8+ TCR diversity (p=0.0027 vs p=0.16), and the rise was most apparent among complete responders (p=0.02). Baseline diversity similar to that of newly diagnosed patients was observed in trial patients achieving complete response, whereas significantly lower diversity was observed in partial responders and progressors. Lower diversity was observed in patients in whom nivolumab was started less than 1 year after ASCT, and these patients were excluded from later analyses so that confounding by immune reconstitution would be avoided.

The meaning of the sample's time point label: cycle 2 day 1 (C2D1) of nivolumab. Relapse after autologous stem cell transplantation had occurred in all trial patients, and cohorts A, B and C were distinguished by prior brentuximab vedotin exposure. A total of over 50 patients with relapsed/refractory classical Hodgkin lymphoma made up the trial cohort, and each patient's best overall response was complete response, partial response or progressive disease. In the multi-cohort phase II CheckMate 205 trial, trial patients received single-agent nivolumab. Best overall response was determined by an independent review committee according to the 2007 International Working Group response criteria. Trial PBMCs were collected immediately before nivolumab initiation (C1D1) and during therapy at cycle 2 day 1 and cycle 4 day 1. Peripheral blood was collected in 8 mL Vacutainer Cell Preparation Tubes, from which PBMCs were isolated by centrifugation and then cryopreserved.

The Qiagen DNeasy kit was used to extract genomic DNA from unsorted PBMCs and from the negatively selected CD4+ and CD8+ fractions. Amplification of TCR beta CDR3 regions was done by immunoSEQ multiplex PCR with primers that anneal to V and J segments. A synthetic immune receptor repertoire was used to minimize amplification bias, and remaining bias was computationally removed after sequencing. Turning to the authors' computational methods: Repertoire diversity was quantified as the Shannon entropy index using custom Python scripts. Unsorted, CD4+ and CD8+ repertoires were analyzed separately, except in combined analyses where CD4+ and CD8+ sequences were merged in silico. Clonal expansion was defined as a frequency increase of at least 2-fold after treatment compared with C1D1, and clones undetected at baseline were assigned a pseudocount of 0.5. Clones with 0 or 1 copy at C1D1 were defined as singleton clones, while clones with 2 or more copies were defined as non-singleton clones. Clones expanded in unsorted samples were assigned a CD4+, CD8+ or unknown annotation through matching of protein sequences in sorted samples from the same patient. Diversity changes from C1D1 to C4D1 were tested in paired samples using Wilcoxon tests. TCRdb's version of the immuneACCESS table is confined to in-frame rearrangements and falls short of the full clone set. An unresolved V gene accounts for under half of the shortfall where checked; the remainder is of unknown origin. The DNA gave D and trimming, while V, J and clone size come from that table. Recorded for this sample are 10,000 to 14,000 clones; almost 85% of them occurred a single time. Of the sample, roughly 5% is held by the ten largest clones.

According to the germline V gene, CDR1 reads LGHNA and CDR2 reads YSLEER. Including the terminal cysteine and phenylalanine, the CDR3 comprises 17 residues. Only CDR3 DNA remains: 51 bases, in frame from the first base. Compared with germline, V lacks 1 base and J lacks 1 base; bases without a gene match: 5. A note on this clone: The specificity of this receptor is unknown. No base qualities exist here, and no much larger clone lies one base off it.

The chain is encoded by TRBV4-3 joined to TRBJ2-5; the junction holds 11 bases that match TRBD2. The sequencing used peripheral blood mononuclear cells (PBMCs), collected before the second cycle of nivolumab. The clonotype comes from a human donor with classical Hodgkin lymphoma. CDR3 sequence: CASSQALAGGIQETQYF. The sequenced DNA: TGCGCCAGCAGCCAAGCGCTAGCGGGGGGAATCCAAGAGACCCAGTACTTC.